The clone carrying this TCR beta chain was seen a handful of times. These data are taken from a study of shared clonotypes between healthy human individuals. Repertoires were generated with immunoSEQ multiplex PCR, while TCRdb's copy carries only in-frame clones and drops some. The sample holds more than 900,000 clones, more than 75% seen once. The CDR3 extends over 14 amino acids. Trimming took 4 bases from V and 4 from J, leaving 11 bases between them. Per the germline V gene, CDR1 is SGHTA and CDR2 is FQGNSA. V gene TRBV7-2 combines with J gene TRBJ1-3, with a tentative D call TRBD1 (5 bases). The sequence was obtained from a young man in good health. Some clones in this sample may be carry-over from other donors' samples. Specimen: memory CD4+ T cells from PBMCs. The subset is: CD45RA-negative fraction. This chain's CDR3 is CASSSGTLGNTIYF. CDR3 nucleotide sequence: TGTGCCAGCAGCTCCGGGACGTTAGGAAACACCATATATTTT.